The source of this T cell receptor (beta chain) is a study of regulatory T cells in long-lasting Graves disease. Study findings and constraints: Among persistent patients, a larger number of public clonotypes were shared (about 3,000) than among newly diagnosed patients (more than 850).

Time point in this sample: persistent/refractory GD, antithyroid drugs over 5 years with positive TRAb. From RNA extracted from PBMCs, the TCR library was made. The patients included were those that came from an endocrinology department in Xi'an, China. TCR beta libraries were built with iRepertoire HTBI primers and Arm-PCR of CDR3 regions. TCRdb used MiXCR to reprocess the multiplex PCR reads, holding one entry per CDR3 protein. The sample holds 350,000 to 450,000 distinct CDR3 sequences, less than 30% seen once. Comment on this clonotype: The antigen remains unidentified.

Sample: peripheral blood mononuclear cells (PBMCs), taken when the disease was refractory, from a patient treated with antithyroid drugs. The sequence came from a woman in her 40s with Graves disease.

For the CDR3, the DNA is TGTGCCAGTACCTACTCGGACCAGGGAGGCAATCAGCCCCAGCATTTT. As protein: CASTYSDQGGNQPQHF. The J gene is TRBJ1-5, the V gene TRBV19, with D tentatively TRBD1 (5 bases). Trimming pared 7 bases from V and 2 bases from J, leaving 18 bases between. The CDR3 totals 16 residues. Germline CDR1 reads LNHDA; CDR2 reads SQIVND (reference sequence).